This T cell receptor beta chain was identified during a study of beta chain features in type 1 diabetes (dated by TCRdb to between 2017 and 2018). Turning to the overall study: Mean age, gender distribution, total cell number and subset yield did not differ between patients and healthy donors. A total of about 110,000,000 sorted cells were examined across all samples, and a strong correlation was observed between cell number per subset and RNA yield. The study compared the TCRB repertoires of sorted circulating CD4+ T cell subsets in recently diagnosed type 1 diabetes patients with those in matched healthy donors. Whereas all 30 or so donors provided naive and central memory subsets, regulatory and stem cell-like memory subsets were isolated from just 8 patients and roughly 8 healthy donors. Overall study results and their limits: PCR may preferentially amplify shorter templates, but because patient and control samples were amplified and corrected together, any resulting skew would affect both groups equally. Naive, central memory and regulatory TCRB repertoires appeared to be more similar among patients than among healthy donors. Because cDNA was sequenced instead of genomic DNA, highly expressing activated cells could be over-represented, though the groups showed no difference in activation or CD3 levels. HLA sub-analyses involved small numbers of individuals, so any influence of HLA type on TCRB rearrangement remained unresolved. At VDJ recombination sites, patients with type 1 diabetes made fewer insertions and deleted more nucleotides, a pattern implying thymic rearrangement abnormalities. A moderate but significant shortening of TCRB CDR3 length was observed in type 1 diabetes patients in all four CD4+ subsets.

This clone has just a few counts. Its antigen is still unknown. No base qualities exist here, and no much larger clone lies one base off it. The High Capacity cDNA Reverse Transcription Kit was used to reverse transcribe all of the isolated RNA, meaning that expressed TCRB transcripts were what got sequenced. Deep immunoSEQ sequencing was applied to naive, central memory and regulatory T cell samples, giving an average of about 3.8 million total reads per sample. After sorted cells were lysed in RLT buffer, RNA was extracted with DNase-treated RNeasy Micro or Mini kits, with the choice depending on cell number. To prevent cross-contamination, each cell subset was processed individually, whereas patient and healthy donor samples were processed jointly. TCRB sequences were amplified from cDNA with the immunoSEQ multiplex PCR, producing 87-bp fragments spanning the CDR3 region. Amplicons were sequenced on the Illumina HiSeq platform. The study's own analysis went as follows. Synthetic template baselines were used to correct PCR bias computationally, reads within Hamming distance 2 were collapsed together, and singletons that could not be merged were discarded. Reads were aligned against IMGT to assign V, D and J genes, CDR3 length and insertions or deletions at six rearrangement sites. Within each subset, clonotype counts were normalized to sorted cell number, after which true diversity and Gini coefficients were computed with the tcR R package. The overlap coefficient, calculated on TCRB nucleotide sequences, was used to measure repertoire sharing. The table comes from immuneACCESS by way of TCRdb, which keeps in-frame sequences with V and J called. Part of the clones is missing from these tables; in studies checked, under half for an unresolved V gene and the rest for unknown reasons. The V and J calls and clone size come from that table; D and trimming were worked out from the DNA. For this sample there are roughly 150,000 clones; roughly 9% appear just once. About 0.65% of the sample is held by the ten biggest clonotypes.

From each donor, a single peripheral blood sample of about 110 mL on average was drawn into heparinised tubes. A BD FACSAria II was used to sort naive, central memory, regulatory and stem cell-like memory CD4+ T cells with a panel that included CD45RO, CCR7, CD25, CD127, CD95 and CD27. A purity above 98% was achieved for all sorted populations. PBMCs were separated immediately by Lymphoprep density gradient centrifugation and were stained directly, without being cultured. Samples were stained and sorted in pairs, with one healthy donor and one patient per experiment, so that batch effects were minimized. The sequencing sample was made of central memory CD4+ T cells from blood. The sequence derives from a young woman with type 1 diabetes.

The sequence in DNA is TGTGCCAGCAGCCCACAGGGGGCTTACACCGGGGAGCTGTTTTTT. Its coded protein is CASSPQGAYTGELFF. The chain employs TRBV13 and TRBJ2-2; 9 junctional bases match TRBD1. The germline V end is reduced by 5 bases and the J end by 3 bases; junction bases left unmatched: 4. From the cysteine up to the phenylalanine, the CDR3 has a length of 15 residues. Just CDR3 DNA is preserved here, 45 bases in frame from base 1. The germline V gene (reference sequence) specifies PRHDT as CDR1 and FYEKMQ as CDR2.